Reported below is one T cell receptor (beta chain). This CDR3 is 15 amino acids long. V gave up 3 bases and J gave up 0 bases, with 11 bases separating them. The V gene's germline CDR1 is SGHTA and CDR2 FQGTGA. This specimen comes from a study of blood T cell repertoires in COVID-19. As originally analysed: Reference gene primers were amplified, and this amplification served to estimate nucleated cell counts. Generated by immunoSEQ multiplex PCR, the TCRdb table keeps only in-frame clones and is missing some. V and J calls and clone size are as listed in that table; D and trimming were resolved from the DNA. The sample lists approximately 50,000 clones; roughly 80% were seen once.

The TCR originated in a man between 65 and 79 years old with active COVID-19. Sequencing was performed on peripheral blood. V gene TRBV7-3 combines with J gene TRBJ2-5, with D possibly matching TRBD2 (5 bases). This CDR3 reads CASSFRPGNQETQYF. The DNA for the CDR3 is TGTGCCAGCAGCTTCCGGCCGGGAAACCAAGAGACCCAGTACTTC.